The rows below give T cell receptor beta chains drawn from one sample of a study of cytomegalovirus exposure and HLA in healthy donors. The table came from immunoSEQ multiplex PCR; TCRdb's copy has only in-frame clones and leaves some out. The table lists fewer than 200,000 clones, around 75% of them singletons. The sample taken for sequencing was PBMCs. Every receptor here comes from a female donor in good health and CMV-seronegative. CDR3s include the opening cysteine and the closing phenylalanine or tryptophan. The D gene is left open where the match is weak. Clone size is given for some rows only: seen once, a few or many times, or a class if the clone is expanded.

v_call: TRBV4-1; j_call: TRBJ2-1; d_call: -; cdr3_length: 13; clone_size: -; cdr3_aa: CASSQDPVGLIFF; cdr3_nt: TGCGCCAGCAGCCAAGACCCTGTCGGACTAATCTTCTTC
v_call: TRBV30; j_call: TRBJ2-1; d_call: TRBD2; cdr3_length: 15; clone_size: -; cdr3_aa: CAWSRLAGGYNEQFF; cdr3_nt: TGTGCCTGGAGCCGACTAGCGGGAGGGTACAATGAGCAGTTCTTC
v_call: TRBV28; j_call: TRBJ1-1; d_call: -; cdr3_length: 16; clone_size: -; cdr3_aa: CASSFPGAQIGTEAFF; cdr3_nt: TGTGCCAGCAGTTTTCCAGGGGCCCAAATTGGCACTGAAGCTTTCTTT
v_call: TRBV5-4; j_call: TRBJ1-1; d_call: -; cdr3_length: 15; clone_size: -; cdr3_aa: CASSSPGDLNTEAFF; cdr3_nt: TGTGCCAGCAGCTCACCGGGGGATTTGAACACTGAAGCTTTCTTT
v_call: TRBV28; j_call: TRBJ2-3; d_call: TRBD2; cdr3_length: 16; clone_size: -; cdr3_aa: CASTMTSGRAINTQYF; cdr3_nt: TGTGCCAGCACCATGACTAGCGGGAGGGCAATAAATACGCAGTATTTT
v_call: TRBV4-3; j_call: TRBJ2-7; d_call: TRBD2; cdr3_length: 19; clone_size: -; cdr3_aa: CASSQEFGTSGRISYEQYF; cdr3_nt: TGCGCCAGCAGCCAAGAATTTGGGACTAGCGGGAGGATCTCCTACGAGCAGTACTTC
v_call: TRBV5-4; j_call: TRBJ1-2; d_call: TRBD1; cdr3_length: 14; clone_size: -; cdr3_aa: CASSSAGTGHGYTF; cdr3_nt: TGTGCCAGCAGCTCGGCCGGGACAGGGCATGGCTACACCTTC
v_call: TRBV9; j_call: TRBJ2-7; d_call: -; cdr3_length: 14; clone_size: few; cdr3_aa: CASSRGRSSYEQYF; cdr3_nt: TGTGCCAGCAGCCGGGGTCGTTCCTCCTACGAGCAGTACTTC
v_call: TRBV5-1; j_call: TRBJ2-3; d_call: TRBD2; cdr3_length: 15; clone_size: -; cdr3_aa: CASSFSGGATDTQYF; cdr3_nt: TGCGCCAGCAGCTTTAGCGGGGGGGCGACAGATACGCAGTATTTT
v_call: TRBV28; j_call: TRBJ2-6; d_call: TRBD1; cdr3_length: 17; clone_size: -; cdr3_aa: CASSLRQGAPGANVLTF; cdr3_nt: TGTGCCAGCAGTTTACGTCAGGGGGCGCCTGGGGCCAACGTCCTGACTTTC
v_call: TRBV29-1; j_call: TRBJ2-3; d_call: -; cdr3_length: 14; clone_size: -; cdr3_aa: CSVGTDSSTDTQYF; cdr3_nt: TGCAGCGTTGGGACAGATTCCAGCACAGATACGCAGTATTTT
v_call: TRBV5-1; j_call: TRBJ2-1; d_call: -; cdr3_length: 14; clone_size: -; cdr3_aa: CASVLDARYNEQFF; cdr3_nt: TGCGCCAGCGTCCTAGATGCTCGCTACAATGAGCAGTTCTTC
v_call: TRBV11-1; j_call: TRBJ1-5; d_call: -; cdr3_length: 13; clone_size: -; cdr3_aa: CASSPGGNQPQHF; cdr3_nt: TGTGCCAGCAGCCCAGGGGGCAATCAGCCCCAGCATTTT
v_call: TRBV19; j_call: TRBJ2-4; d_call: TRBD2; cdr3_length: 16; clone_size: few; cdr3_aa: CASSMVASGDKNIQYF; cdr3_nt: TGTGCCAGTAGTATGGTGGCGAGCGGGGACAAAAACATTCAGTACTTC
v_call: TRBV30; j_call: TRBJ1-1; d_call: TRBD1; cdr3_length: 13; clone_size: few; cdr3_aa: CAAKTGQDTEAFF; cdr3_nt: TGTGCCGCAAAGACAGGGCAGGACACTGAAGCTTTCTTT
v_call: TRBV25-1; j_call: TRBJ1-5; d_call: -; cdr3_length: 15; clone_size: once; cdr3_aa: CASSDGGEPNQPQHF; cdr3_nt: TGTGCCAGCAGTGATGGGGGGGAACCCAATCAGCCCCAGCATTTT
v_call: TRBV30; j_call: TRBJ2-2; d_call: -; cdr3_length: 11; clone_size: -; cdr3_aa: CAWGWEGELFF; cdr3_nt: TGTGCCTGGGGCTGGGAGGGGGAGCTGTTTTTT
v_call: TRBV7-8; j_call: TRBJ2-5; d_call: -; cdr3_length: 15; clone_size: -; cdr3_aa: CASSSLRGQQETQYF; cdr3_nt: TGTGCCAGCAGCTCACTGAGAGGACAGCAAGAGACCCAGTACTTC
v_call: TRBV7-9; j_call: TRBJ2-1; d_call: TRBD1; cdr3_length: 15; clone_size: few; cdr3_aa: CASSFRSGGINEQFF; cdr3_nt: TGTGCCAGCAGCTTTAGGTCAGGGGGTATCAATGAGCAGTTCTTC
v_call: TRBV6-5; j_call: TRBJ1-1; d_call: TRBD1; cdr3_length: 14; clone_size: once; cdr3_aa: CASKKTGLSSEAFF; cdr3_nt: TGTGCCAGCAAGAAGACAGGGCTGTCTTCTGAAGCTTTCTTT
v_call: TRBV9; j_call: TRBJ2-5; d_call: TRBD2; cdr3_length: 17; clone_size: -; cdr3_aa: CASSPLTSGGFQETQYF; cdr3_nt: TGTGCCAGCAGCCCCCTCACTAGCGGGGGGTTTCAAGAGACCCAGTACTTC
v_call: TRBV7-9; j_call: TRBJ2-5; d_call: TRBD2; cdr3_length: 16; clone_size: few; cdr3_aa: CASSPTGGGWGETQYF; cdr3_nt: TGTGCCAGCAGCCCGACTGGCGGGGGTTGGGGGGAGACCCAGTACTTC
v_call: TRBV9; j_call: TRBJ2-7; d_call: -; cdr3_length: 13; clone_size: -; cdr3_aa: CASSVGVRDEQYF; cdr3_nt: TGTGCCAGCAGCGTAGGGGTTCGGGACGAGCAGTACTTC
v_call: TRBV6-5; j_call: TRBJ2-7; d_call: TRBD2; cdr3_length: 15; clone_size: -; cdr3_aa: CASSPTSGRPYEQYF; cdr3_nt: TGTGCCAGCAGCCCTACTAGCGGCCGACCCTACGAGCAGTACTTC
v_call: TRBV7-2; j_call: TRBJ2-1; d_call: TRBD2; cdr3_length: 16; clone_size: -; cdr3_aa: CASTLTSGTNYNEQFF; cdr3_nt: TGTGCCAGCACTCTGACTAGCGGGACCAACTACAATGAGCAGTTCTTC
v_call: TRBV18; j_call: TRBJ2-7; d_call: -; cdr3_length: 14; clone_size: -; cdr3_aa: CASSPLPGDYEQYF; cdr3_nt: TGTGCCAGCTCACCACTACCTGGAGACTACGAGCAGTACTTC
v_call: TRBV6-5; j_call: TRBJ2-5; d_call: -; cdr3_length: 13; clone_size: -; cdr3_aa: CASSYSAKGVQYF; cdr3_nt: TGTGCCAGCAGTTACTCGGCCAAGGGGGTCCAGTACTTC
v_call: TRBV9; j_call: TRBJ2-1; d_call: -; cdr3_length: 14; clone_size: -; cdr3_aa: CASSVQDSFVDLFF; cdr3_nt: TGTGCCAGCAGCGTACAGGACAGCTTTGTGGATCTGTTCTTC
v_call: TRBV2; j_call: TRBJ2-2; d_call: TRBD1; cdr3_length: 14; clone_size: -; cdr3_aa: CASSGTGNTGELFF; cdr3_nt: TGTGCCAGCAGTGGGACAGGGAACACCGGGGAGCTGTTTTTT
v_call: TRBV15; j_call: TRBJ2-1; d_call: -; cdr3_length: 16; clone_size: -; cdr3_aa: CATNRDRGVSYNEQFF; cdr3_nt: TGTGCCACCAACAGAGATCGGGGTGTTTCCTACAATGAGCAGTTCTTC